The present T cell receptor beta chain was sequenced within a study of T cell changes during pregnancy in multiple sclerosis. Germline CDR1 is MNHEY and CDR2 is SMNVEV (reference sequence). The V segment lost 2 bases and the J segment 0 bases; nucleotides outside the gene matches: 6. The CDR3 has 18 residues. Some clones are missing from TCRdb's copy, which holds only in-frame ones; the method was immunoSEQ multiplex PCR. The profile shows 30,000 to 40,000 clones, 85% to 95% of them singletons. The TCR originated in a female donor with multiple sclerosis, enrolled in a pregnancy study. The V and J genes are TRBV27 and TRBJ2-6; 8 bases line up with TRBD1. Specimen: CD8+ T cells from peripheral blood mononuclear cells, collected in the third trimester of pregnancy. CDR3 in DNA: TGTGCCAGCAGTTTACTGGACAGGGCTGTCTCTGGGGCCAACGTCCTGACTTTC. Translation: CASSLLDRAVSGANVLTF.